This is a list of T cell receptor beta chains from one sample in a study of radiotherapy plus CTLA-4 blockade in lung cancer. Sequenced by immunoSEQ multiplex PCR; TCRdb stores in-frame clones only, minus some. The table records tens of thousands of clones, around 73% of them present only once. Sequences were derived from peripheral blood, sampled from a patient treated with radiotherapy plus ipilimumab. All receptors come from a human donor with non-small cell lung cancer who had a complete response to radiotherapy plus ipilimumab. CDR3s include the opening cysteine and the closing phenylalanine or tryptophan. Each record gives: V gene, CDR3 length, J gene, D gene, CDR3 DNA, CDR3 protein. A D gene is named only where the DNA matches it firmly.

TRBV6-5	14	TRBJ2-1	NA	TGTGCCACCCGGTCGGGGTTAAATTTCAATGAGCAGTTCTTC	CATRSGLNFNEQFF
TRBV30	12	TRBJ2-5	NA	TGTGCCTGGGCGGGGGACATAGAGACCCAGTACTTC	CAWAGDIETQYF
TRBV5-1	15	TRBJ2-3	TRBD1	TGCGCCAGCAGCTTAGGGACAGGGGGGGCAGATACGCAGTATTTT	CASSLGTGGADTQYF
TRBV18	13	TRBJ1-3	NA	TGTGCCAGCTCACCGGGCGCTGGAAACACCATATATTTT	CASSPGAGNTIYF
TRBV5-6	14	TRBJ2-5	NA	TGTGCCAGCAGTACGGACCTAGGAGGAGAGACCCAGTACTTC	CASSTDLGGETQYF
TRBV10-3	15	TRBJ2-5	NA	TGTGCCATCAGCCCACGTCAGGGTCCTCAAGAGACCCAGTACTTC	CAISPRQGPQETQYF
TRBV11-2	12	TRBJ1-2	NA	TGTGCCAGCAGCCCCCGGGGCTATGGCTACACCTTC	CASSPRGYGYTF
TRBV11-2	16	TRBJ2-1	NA	TGTGCCAGCAGCCGTAACAACAGGGTCTTAAAGAATGAGCAGTTCTTC	CASSRNNRVLKNEQFF
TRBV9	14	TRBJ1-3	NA	TGTGCCAGCAGCGTAGGGCGAGTTTCGGACACCATATATTTT	CASSVGRVSDTIYF
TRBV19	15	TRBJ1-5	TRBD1	TGTGCCAGTAGTCGCGGGACAGGGGATGATCAGCCCCAGCATTTT	CASSRGTGDDQPQHF
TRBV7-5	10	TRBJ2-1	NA	TGTGCCAGAAGTCCCAATGAGCAGTTCTTC	CARSPNEQFF
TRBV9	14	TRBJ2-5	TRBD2	TGTGCCAGCAGCGCCGGGACTAGAGGGGAGACCCAGTACTTC	CASSAGTRGETQYF
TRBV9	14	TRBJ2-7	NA	TGTGCCAGCAGCGTAGGGGGGTCCTCCTACGAGCAGTACTTC	CASSVGGSSYEQYF